Shown below are 10 T cell receptor beta chains from a single sample sequenced in a study of T cells in Graves' hyperthyroidism and ophthalmopathy. RNA transcripts served as the template for amplifying TCR beta CDR3 regions. TCR CDR3 regions were first amplified by RT-PCR with HTBI primers. TCRdb redid the calling of the multiplex PCR reads with MiXCR, one entry per CDR3 protein. The sample has about 300,000 distinct CDR3 sequences; around 19% are singletons. The material sequenced was blood. The receptors were gathered from a man in his forties or fifties with Graves' ophthalmopathy.

The rearrangement links TRBV11-2 to TRBJ2-1; no clear D gene. Germline lookup yields CDR1 SGHAT and CDR2 FQNNGV. CDR3 length: 17 amino acids. Deletions cut 5 bases from V and 4 bases from J, with 21 bases between. The CDR3 loop reads CASSPLVSTTLYNEQFF. The CDR3 bases are TGTGCCAGCAGCCCCCTCGTCTCTACCACGTTATACAATGAGCAGTTCTTC.

The gene calls are TRBV12-3 or TRBV12-4 and TRBJ1-2; weak D call: TRBD1 (5 bases). There are 13 residues in the CDR3. The ends were cut back, 5 bases at V and 6 bases at J, with 13 bases in the middle. The CDR3 nucleotides read TGTGCCAGCAGTCAAGCTGGGGGGGATGGCTACACCTTC. This sequence encodes CASSQAGGDGYTF.

This clonotype occurred a few times. The CDR3: CASSRGTSDYNEQFF. CDR3 nucleotide sequence: TGTGCCAGCTCCCGAGGGACTAGCGACTACAATGAGCAGTTCTTC. The V call is TRBV18, the J call TRBJ2-1; 10 nucleotides line up with TRBD2. The CDR3 runs to 15 residues. Losses at the gene ends were 6 bases for V and 3 bases for J; bases not matched to a gene: 5. Germline V lookup: CDR1 KGHSH, CDR2 LQKENI. The variable domain in full, completed from reference TRBV18 and TRBJ2-1, reads NAGVMQNPRHLVRRRGQEARLRCSPMKGHSHVYWYRQLPEEGLKFMVYLQKENIIDESGMPKERFSAEFPKEGPSILRIQQVVRGDSAAYFCASSRGTSDYNEQFFGPGTRLTVL.

The V and J genes are TRBV20-1 and TRBJ2-2; no reliable D call. Per the germline V gene, CDR1 is DFQATT and CDR2 is SNEGSKA (reference sequence). The V and J ends lost 4 bases and 6 bases respectively, with 18 bases between them. This CDR3 has 15 residues. CDR3: CSANNLGNMAGELFF. In DNA, the CDR3 is TGCAGTGCTAACAATCTAGGAAATATGGCCGGGGAGCTGTTTTTT.

This clonotype was counted many times. This chain connects TRBV5-1 to TRBJ2-1; TRBD2 matches 12 bases. Per the germline V gene, CDR1 is SGHRS and CDR2 is YFSETQ. The CDR3 contains 19 residues. V was pared by 0 bases and J by 0 bases, with 7 bases of the junction left unmatched. Here the CDR3 reads CASSLVGTSGLSSYNEQFF. In DNA, the CDR3 is TGCGCCAGCAGCTTGGTCGGGACTAGCGGGTTGAGCTCCTACAATGAGCAGTTCTTC.

This clonotype appeared a few times. The chain links TRBV12-3 or TRBV12-4 to TRBJ1-1, with TRBD1 as a possible D gene (5 bases). The CDR3 extends over 13 amino acids. V was clipped by 3 bases and J by 6 bases, with 11 bases between them. CDR3 loop: CASSFGGVAEAFF. The CDR3 region has the DNA TGTGCCAGCAGTTTTGGGGGGGTCGCTGAAGCTTTCTTT.

V usage is TRBV19 and J usage is TRBJ2-7; 13 bases fit TRBD2. Losses at the gene ends were 5 bases for V and 2 bases for J; bases not matched to a gene: 6. The CDR3 runs 16 residues. Germline CDR1 is LNHDA and CDR2 is SQIVND (reference sequence). CDR3 in DNA: TGTGCCAGTAGTCCCGGGACTAGCGGGGCAACCTACGAGCAGTACTTC. This codes for CASSPGTSGATYEQYF.

There are many counts of this clonotype. V gene TRBV9 combines with J gene TRBJ1-1; D unresolved. The CDR3 is 14 amino acids. Per the germline V gene, CDR1 is SGDLS and CDR2 is YYNGEE. V was clipped by 0 bases and J by 5 bases, with 11 bases between them. Here the CDR3 reads CASSVALARTEAFF. The CDR3 DNA reads as TGTGCCAGCAGCGTAGCTCTGGCGAGGACTGAAGCTTTCTTT.

This clonotype was seen repeatedly, ten times or more. This chain joins TRBV2 and TRBJ2-5; 12 bases are a match to TRBD2. J lost 5 bases, V lost 1 base, and 5 bases had no gene match. This CDR3 is 16 amino acids long. The V gene's germline CDR1 is SNHLY and CDR2 FYNNEI. The CDR3 protein is CASSEGLAGGMETQYF. In DNA, the CDR3 is TGTGCCAGCAGTGAAGGGCTAGCGGGAGGGATGGAGACCCAGTACTTC.

This clonotype was found a few times. The chain uses TRBV12-5 and TRBJ1-2, with TRBD1 matching 9 bases. Germline assignment: CDR1 LGHNT and CDR2 FRNRAP. The CDR3 is 14 amino acids. With V trimmed by 4 bases and J by 3 bases, 3 bases remained unmatched. This CDR3 is CASGSGQGHYGYTF. The CDR3 DNA reads as TGTGCTAGTGGTTCAGGACAGGGGCACTATGGCTACACCTTC.